The next 15 T cell receptor beta chains were all read from a single sample in a study of blood T cell repertoires in COVID-19 (dated by TCRdb to between 2020 and 2021). Receptors were amplified or captured by the immunoSEQ multiplex PCR assay. Imported from immuneACCESS, the table was reduced by TCRdb to in-frame sequences with V and J called. These copies leave out some clones; in studies compared against another copy, an unresolved V gene accounts for under half, and the cause of the remainder is not known. This sample comprises a few hundred thousand clones, approximately 86% of them detected only once. The ten largest clones take up less than 2.5% of the sample. Sequencing was carried out using peripheral blood. These receptors were taken from a woman aged 25 to 39 who had recovered from COVID-19.

The gene calls are TRBV18 and TRBJ2-5; a possible D gene is TRBD1 (6 bases). Germline V CDR1 and CDR2: KGHSH, LQKENI. V gave up 1 base and J gave up 2 bases, with 14 bases separating them. This CDR3 has 16 residues. CDR3 sequence reads: CASSPLAGANQETQYF. CDR3 in DNA: TGTGCCAGCTCACCACTGGCAGGGGCGAATCAAGAGACCCAGTACTTC. Full variable domain (missing parts from reference TRBV18 and TRBJ2-5): NAGVMQNPRHLVRRRGQEARLRCSPMKGHSHVYWYRQLPEEGLKFMVYLQKENIIDESGMPKERFSAEFPKEGPSILRIQQVVRGDSAAYFCASSPLAGANQETQYFGPGTRLLVL.

This clone was counted only a few times. This chain connects TRBV7-2 to TRBJ1-2; D ambiguous. The CDR3 loop spans 14 amino acids. V gave up 5 bases and J gave up 8 bases, with 18 bases separating them. Germline loops: CDR1 SGHTA, CDR2 FQGNSA. Here the CDR3 reads CASSPEGSRGGYTF. CDR3 in DNA: TGTGCCAGCAGCCCCGAGGGATCTCGAGGGGGCTACACCTTC.

The J gene is TRBJ2-5, the V gene TRBV18; TRBD2 agrees at 9 bases. Germline-derived CDR1 and CDR2 are KGHSH and LQKENI. This CDR3 contains 17 residues. The junction had 12 bases not matched to a gene; V was cut back by 2 bases and J by 5 bases. The DNA for the CDR3 is TGTGCCAGCTCACCAGTAAATCAAGCGGGAGGTCGGGAGACCCAGTACTTC. Translating gives CASSPVNQAGGRETQYF.

This chain links TRBV24-1 with TRBJ2-3; 7 positions match TRBD1. This CDR3 region has 13 residues. Germline V lookup: CDR1 KGHDR, CDR2 SFDVKD. V lost 3 bases to trimming and J lost 4 bases; unmatched junction nucleotides: 0. The CDR3 loop is CATSDTGADTQYF. CDR3 sequence (DNA): TGTGCCACCAGTGATACAGGGGCAGATACGCAGTATTTT.

The rearrangement links TRBV28 to TRBJ2-7; 9 bases agree with TRBD2. CDR3 length equals 15 residues. Germline CDR1 and CDR2: MDHEN and SYDVKM. V was clipped by 5 bases and J by 1 base; unmatched bases: 6. This chain's CDR3 is CASSIPSGASYEQYF. The CDR3 DNA sequence: TGTGCCAGCAGTATCCCTAGCGGGGCATCCTACGAGCAGTACTTC.

This clone has just one count. V is TRBV7-8 and J is TRBJ1-5; 7 bases line up with TRBD1. V trimming: 1 base; J trimming: 4 bases; junction bases outside the gene matches: 4. Germline lookup yields CDR1 SGHVS and CDR2 FQNEAQ. This CDR3 contains 15 residues. CDR3 DNA sequence: TGTGCCAGCAGCTTAGGGGGACAGCAGAATCAGCCCCAGCATTTT. Translated, it gives CASSLGGQQNQPQHF.

Comments on this clone: Other DNA sequences in the same sample also yield this CDR3. This chain connects TRBV6-4 to TRBJ2-2; D remains unclear. Trimming stripped 0 bases from V and 4 bases from J, with 3 bases between. The germline V gene has CDR1 MRHNA and CDR2 SNTAGT. This CDR3 region has 13 residues. CDR3 bases: TGTGCCAGCAGTGACTCTAGCACCGGGGAGCTGTTTTTT. Protein product: CASSDSSTGELFF.

The chain combines TRBV5-6 with TRBJ1-4, with D possibly being TRBD1 (5 bases). V was clipped by 2 bases and J by 7 bases, with 15 bases between them. The CDR3 length is 15 residues. Germline CDR1 is SGHDT and CDR2 is YYEEEE. The CDR3 spells CASSLGTGGGEKLFF. The CDR3 region has the DNA TGTGCCAGCAGCTTAGGGACTGGCGGGGGTGAAAAACTGTTTTTT.

As concerns this clone: The junction and the germline gene differ at one end; a read error may be behind it. The V and J genes are TRBV7-7 and TRBJ2-7, with 9 nucleotides matching TRBD1. Per germline, CDR1 SSHAT and CDR2 FNYEAQ (reference sequence). This CDR3 contains 13 residues. DNA of the CDR3: TGTGCTAGCAGCCCTGGGACAGGGACCGAGCAGTACTTC. This sequence encodes CASSPGTGTEQYF.

The rearrangement links TRBV2 to TRBJ1-5, with D maybe TRBD1 (5 bases). Trimming shortened V by 8 bases and J by 7 bases, and 12 bases separated the two germline ends. The CDR3 contains 12 residues. The germline V gene has CDR1 SNHLY and CDR2 FYNNEI. CDR3 sequence: CASGGEVQPQHF. The CDR3 nucleotides read TGTGCCAGCGGGGGGGAGGTACAGCCCCAGCATTTT. Drawing the rest from reference TRBV2 and TRBJ1-5, the complete variable domain is EPEVTQTPSHQVTQMGQEVILRCVPISNHLYFYWYRQILGQKVEFLVSFYNNEISEKSEIFDDQFSVERPDGSNFTLKIRSTKLEDSAMYFCASGGEVQPQHFGDGTRLSIL.

The CDR3 loop is CASSPPSRNEQFF. The DNA for the CDR3 is TGTGCCAGCTCACCCCCATCCAGGAATGAGCAGTTCTTC. The V and J genes are TRBV18 and TRBJ2-1, with D hard to call. CDR1 is KGHSH and CDR2 is LQKENI in the germline V gene. The CDR3 has 13 residues. Between the trimmed V and J ends, which lost 3 bases and 7 bases, there was a span of 10 bases. Filled out from reference TRBV18 and TRBJ2-1, the complete variable domain reads NAGVMQNPRHLVRRRGQEARLRCSPMKGHSHVYWYRQLPEEGLKFMVYLQKENIIDESGMPKERFSAEFPKEGPSILRIQQVVRGDSAAYFCASSPPSRNEQFFGPGTRLTVL.

This clone appeared once. This chain connects TRBV10-3 to TRBJ2-7; TRBD2 matches 14 bases. V lost 10 bases, J lost 6 bases, and 8 bases stayed unmatched. This CDR3 has 14 residues. Germline values: CDR1 ENHRY, CDR2 SYGVKD. CDR3 coding DNA: TGTGCCACCCGGGGACTAGCGGGAGTACTCGAGCAGTACTTC. Its translation: CATRGLAGVLEQYF.

This clone was observed once. The chain carries TRBV13 and TRBJ1-6; D is possibly TRBD1 (5 bases). The CDR3 loop spans 16 amino acids. Germline V lookup: CDR1 PRHDT, CDR2 FYEKMQ (reference sequence). V lost 5 bases and J 7 bases, leaving 18 bases between the germline ends. CDR3 nucleotides: TGTGCCAGCAGCGGAACGGGCGCAGGGTCAAATTCACCCCTCCACTTT. Translated: CASSGTGAGSNSPLHF.

This chain uses TRBV19 with TRBJ1-1; possible D gene TRBD1, 5 bases. V was shortened by 2 bases and J by 5 bases, with 12 bases between the two germline ends. There are 14 residues in the CDR3. The germline gives CDR1 LNHDA, CDR2 SQIVND (reference sequence). The CDR3, as DNA: TGTGCCAGTAGTATATCAGGGTCCAAGACTGAAGCTTTCTTT. Its protein product is CASSISGSKTEAFF.

This clone was picked up one time. The rearrangement links TRBV2 to TRBJ1-1; D gene uncertain. The CDR3 contains 13 residues. Trimming shortened V by 2 bases and J by 6 bases, and 10 bases separated the two germline ends. Germline CDR1 reads SNHLY; CDR2 reads FYNNEI. CDR3 nucleotides: TGTGCCAGCAGTGAACTAGGTGGCGCTGAAGCTTTCTTT. It encodes CASSELGGAEAFF.